This TCR beta chain was identified during a study of spatial heterogeneity in lung cancer. Regarding the study as a whole: Ubiquitous expanded tumor TCRs surfaced in blood more at resection than they did at follow-up.

Time point reported: sample taken at primary tumor resection. The donors comprised some 70 untreated early-stage non-small cell lung cancer patients. Whole RNA from tumor, nontumor lung or frozen PBMC was sequenced unsorted. Each TCR cDNA molecule carried a unique molecular identifier. Using its own MiXCR run on the 5' RACE reads, TCRdb lists one record per CDR3 protein. The profile covers about 27,000 distinct CDR3 sequences, with 7% appearing a single time and 14% taken by the ten largest. This CDR3 has 13 residues. Germline CDR1 reads SQVTM; CDR2 reads ANQGSEA. Trimming took off 5 bases at V and 2 bases at J, with 9 bases between the two ends. This clonotype was found a few times. Its antigen is not known.

V usage is TRBV29-1 and J usage is TRBJ2-2, with TRBD1 as a possible D gene (6 bases). Sequencing was performed on PBMCs, taken at surgery. This TCR derives from a male donor with early-stage non-small cell lung cancer. The CDR3 region is CSVRTANTGELFF. DNA for the CDR3: TGCAGCGTTCGGACAGCTAACACCGGGGAGCTGTTTTTT.